The next 20 T cell receptor beta chains were all read from a single sample in a study of blood T cell repertoires in COVID-19. TCRdb keeps only in-frame clones here, not all; method: immunoSEQ multiplex PCR. Of some 210,000 clones in the sample, around 86% were seen once. The sample was peripheral blood. These receptors all stem from a man in his sixties who had recovered from COVID-19.

V gene TRBV5-6 combines with J gene TRBJ1-4, with D unresolved. The germline gives CDR1 SGHDT, CDR2 YYEEEE. Trimming removed 4 bases at V and 4 bases at J, with 11 bases between. The CDR3 length is 14 residues. For the CDR3, the DNA is TGTGCCAGCAGCATTAAGAGGGATAATGAAAAACTGTTTTTT. Its protein product is CASSIKRDNEKLFF. Together with reference TRBV5-6 and TRBJ1-4, the CDR3 gives the full variable domain: DAGVTQSPTHLIKTRGQQVTLRCSPKSGHDTVSWYQQALGQGPQFIFQYYEEEERQRGNFPDRFSGHQFPNYSSELNVNALLLGDSALYLCASSIKRDNEKLFFGSGTQLSVL.

The chain combines TRBV7-2 with TRBJ2-3; 8 bases agree with TRBD2. CDR1 and CDR2 from the germline V gene are SGHTA and FQGNSA. The CDR3 length is 15 residues. The ends lost 8 bases at V and 0 bases at J; junction bases unmatched: 7. The chain's CDR3 is CASGIAGRSTDTQYF. The CDR3 coding sequence is TGTGCCAGCGGTATAGCGGGGAGGAGCACAGATACGCAGTATTTT. Together with reference TRBV7-2 and TRBJ2-3, the CDR3 gives the full variable domain: GAGVSQSPSNKVTEKGKDVELRCDPISGHTALYWYRQSLGQGLEFLIYFQGNSAPDKSGLPSDRFSAERTGGSVSTLTIQRTQQEDSAVYLCASGIAGRSTDTQYFGPGTRLTVL.

This chain joins TRBV3-1 (or the pseudogene TRBV3-2) and TRBJ1-2; the D is unclear. Germline V gene data show CDR1 as LGHDT and CDR2 as YNNKEL (reference sequence). Trimming took 1 base from V and 8 from J, leaving 8 bases between them. The CDR3 spans 12 residues. CDR3 loop: CASSQASGGYTF. The CDR3 region has the DNA TGTGCCAGCAGCCAAGCCTCGGGGGGCTACACCTTC.

V and J are TRBV6-5 and TRBJ2-7, with D tentatively TRBD1 (5 bases). The germline V and J ends were trimmed by 7 bases and 0 bases, with 10 bases remaining between them. The germline gives CDR1 MNHEY, CDR2 SVGAGI. CDR3 length equals 13 residues. The DNA of the CDR3 is TGTGCCAGCACCCCGGACAACTCCTACGAGCAGTACTTC. Translated, it gives CASTPDNSYEQYF.

This rearrangement joins TRBV7-2 to TRBJ2-7; 7 bases are shared with TRBD2. Per germline, CDR1 SGHTA and CDR2 FQGNSA. The CDR3 consists of 15 residues. Germline trimming cut 1 base from V and 4 bases from J; bases unmatched to any gene: 7. This CDR3 is CASSLVGGRGYEQYF. In DNA, the CDR3 is TGTGCCAGCAGCTTAGTGGGCGGGAGAGGGTACGAGCAGTACTTC.

This clone has just one count. This chain links TRBV4-3 with TRBJ1-5; tentatively, D is TRBD1 (5 bases). The germline CDR1 and CDR2 sequences are LGHNA and YSLEER. Trimming cost V 4 bases and J 6 bases, with 10 bases left between them. The CDR3 extends over 13 amino acids. CDR3 coding DNA: TGCGCCAGCAGCCGATCTCAGGGTCAGCCCCAGCATTTT. Amino acids: CASSRSQGQPQHF.

This rearrangement joins TRBV7-9 to TRBJ1-2, with no clear D. V lost 3 bases to trimming and J lost 1 base, with 9 bases between them. CDR3 length equals 14 residues. Germline V lookup: CDR1 SEHNR, CDR2 FQNEAQ (reference sequence). The CDR3 loop reads CASSFSTLNYGYTF. In DNA form, the CDR3 reads TGTGCCAGCAGCTTTAGCACCCTTAACTATGGCTACACCTTC.

The chain combines TRBV5-1 with TRBJ2-3, with TRBD2 matching over 7 bases. The CDR3 extends over 14 amino acids. V lost 3 bases and J lost 4; bases outside the gene matches: 5. The germline V gene encodes CDR1 SGHRS and CDR2 YFSETQ. The CDR3 DNA follows: TGCGCCAGCAGCTCCCCGGGGGGACCAGATACGCAGTATTTT. Translation: CASSSPGGPDTQYF.

V and J are TRBV6-6 and TRBJ1-1, with D tentatively TRBD1 (5 bases). The CDR3 sequence is 14 residues long. Germline CDR1 is MNHNY and CDR2 is SVGAGI (reference sequence). The germline V and J ends were trimmed by 0 bases and 6 bases, with 11 bases remaining between them. CDR3 sequence (DNA): TGTGCCAGCAGTTACTCGGGGGGGATCGCTGAAGCTTTCTTT. Translation gives CASSYSGGIAEAFF.

V gene TRBV11-2 combines with J gene TRBJ1-2, with D unclear. The CDR3 sequence is 12 residues long. Germline V gene data show CDR1 as SGHAT and CDR2 as FQNNGV. Deletions cut 5 bases from V and 5 bases from J, with 9 bases between. CDR3 sequence: CASSQELYGYTF. The CDR3 DNA reads as TGTGCCAGCAGCCAAGAGCTTTATGGCTACACCTTC.

The chain employs TRBV15 and TRBJ1-3, with 9 bases that match TRBD1. V lost 0 bases and J lost 4; bases outside the gene matches: 10. There are 18 residues in the CDR3. Germline CDR1 reads LNHNV; CDR2 reads YYDKDF (reference sequence). In DNA, the CDR3 is TGTGCCACCAGCAGAGATCTCTTAGGACAGGGGACCGGAAACACCATATATTTT. It is translated as CATSRDLLGQGTGNTIYF.

CDR3 loop: CASIQGPAYEQYF. The CDR3 DNA sequence: TGCGCCAGCATACAGGGTCCGGCCTACGAGCAGTACTTC. The genes are TRBV10-2 and TRBJ2-7; perhaps TRBD1 as D (6 bases). The CDR3 sequence is 13 residues long. V dropped 7 bases and J dropped 2 bases, with 12 bases sitting between them. From germline, CDR1 is WSHSY and CDR2 SAAADI.

V is TRBV7-2 and J is TRBJ1-2; 10 bases map to TRBD1. The CDR3 has 15 amino acids. CDR1 SGHTA and CDR2 FQGNSA come from the germline V gene. The J segment lost 8 bases and the V segment lost 4 bases, leaving 10 bases of the junction unmatched. CDR3 coding DNA: TGTGCCAGCAGCTACCGACAGGGGGCTCTTGGGGGCTACACCTTC. Protein product: CASSYRQGALGGYTF.

The genes are TRBV5-5 and TRBJ1-1; a possible D gene is TRBD1 (5 bases). Trimming took 0 bases from V and 3 from J, leaving 15 bases between them. Germline V gene lookup returns CDR1 SGHKS and CDR2 YYEKEE (reference sequence). The CDR3 has 16 residues. CDR3 amino acids: CASSLGGRARHTEAFF. CDR3 nucleotides: TGTGCCAGCAGCTTGGGTGGCAGGGCGAGGCACACTGAAGCTTTCTTT.

The rearrangement uses TRBV5-1 and TRBJ2-6; unclear D gene. The CDR3 spans 16 residues. V gave up 2 bases and J gave up 0 bases, with 9 bases separating them. Germline CDR1 and CDR2: SGHRS and YFSETQ. The CDR3 nucleotides read TGCGCCAGCAGCTTAGAGGCTAGCTCTGGGGCCAACGTCCTGACTTTC. Its protein is CASSLEASSGANVLTF.

The V and J genes are TRBV2 and TRBJ2-7; TRBD1 agrees at 7 bases. Trimming cost V 7 bases and J 11 bases; bases outside gene matches: 23. The CDR3 sequence is 16 residues long. Per germline, CDR1 SNHLY and CDR2 FYNNEI. The CDR3 loop reads CASNADGTARSLWKYF. The CDR3 DNA follows: TGTGCCAGCAATGCAGACGGGACAGCCCGCTCCCTTTGGAAGTACTTC.

V and J are TRBV7-3 and TRBJ2-2; possibly TRBD1 for D (5 bases). V lost 2 bases to trimming and J lost 1 base, with 8 bases between them. CDR1 and CDR2 (germline): SGHTA, FQGTGA. The CDR3 is 15 residues long. Here the CDR3 DNA reads TGTGCCAGCAGCTTAGGGGCTTGGAACACCGGGGAGCTGTTTTTT. It yields the protein CASSLGAWNTGELFF.

The chain carries TRBV7-6 and TRBJ1-1; D is undetermined. CDR3 size: 11 residues. Between the trimmed V and J ends, which lost 6 bases and 4 bases, there was a span of 6 bases. The germline V gene encodes CDR1 SGHVS and CDR2 FNYEAQ. The CDR3 coding sequence is TGTGCCAGCAGAAGGAGCACTGAAGCTTTCTTT. The encoded protein is CASRRSTEAFF.

The V and J genes are TRBV30 and TRBJ2-2, with 8 bases lining up with TRBD2. V lost 0 bases to trimming and J lost 1 base; unmatched junction nucleotides: 13. Germline-derived CDR1 and CDR2 are GTSNPN and SVGIG (reference sequence). CDR3 length equals 19 residues. The CDR3 region has the DNA TGTGCCTGGAGTGTGTTAAGGACCGGGACTAGAAGGAACACCGGGGAGCTGTTTTTT. Protein sequence: CAWSVLRTGTRRNTGELFF.

This clone was detected once. The chain recombines TRBV2 with TRBJ1-5; D is possibly TRBD1 (5 bases). The CDR3 length is 12 residues. V shed 6 bases and J shed 3 bases, with 6 bases lying between them. Germline V CDR1 and CDR2: SNHLY, FYNNEI. The DNA for the CDR3 is TGTGCCAGCAGCAGGGACAATCAGCCCCAGCATTTT. Translating gives CASSRDNQPQHF.